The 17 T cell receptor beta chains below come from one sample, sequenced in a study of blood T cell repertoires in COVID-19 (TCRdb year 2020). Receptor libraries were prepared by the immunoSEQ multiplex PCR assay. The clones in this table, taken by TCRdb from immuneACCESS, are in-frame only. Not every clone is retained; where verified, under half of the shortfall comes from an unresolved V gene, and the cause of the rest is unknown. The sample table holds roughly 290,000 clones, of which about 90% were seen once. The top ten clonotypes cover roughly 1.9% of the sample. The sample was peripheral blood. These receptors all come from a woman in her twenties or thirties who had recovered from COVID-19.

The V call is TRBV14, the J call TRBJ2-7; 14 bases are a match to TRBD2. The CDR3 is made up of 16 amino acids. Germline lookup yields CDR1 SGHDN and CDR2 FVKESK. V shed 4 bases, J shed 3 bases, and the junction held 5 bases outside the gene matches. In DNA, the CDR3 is TGTGCCAGCAGCCCTCTGGGACTAGCGGGAGACTACGAGCAGTACTTC. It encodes CASSPLGLAGDYEQYF.

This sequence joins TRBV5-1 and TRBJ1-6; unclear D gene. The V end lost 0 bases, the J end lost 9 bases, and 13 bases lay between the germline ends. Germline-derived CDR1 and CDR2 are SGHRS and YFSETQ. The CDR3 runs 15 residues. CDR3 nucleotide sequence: TGCGCCAGCAGCTTGGCGGCCCTAGAAGGTTCACCCCTCCACTTT. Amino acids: CASSLAALEGSPLHF.

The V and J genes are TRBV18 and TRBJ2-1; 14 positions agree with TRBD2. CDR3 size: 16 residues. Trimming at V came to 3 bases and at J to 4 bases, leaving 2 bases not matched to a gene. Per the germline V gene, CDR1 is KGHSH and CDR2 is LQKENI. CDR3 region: CASSPGLAGVYNEQFF. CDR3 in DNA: TGTGCCAGCTCACCGGGACTAGCGGGAGTTTACAATGAGCAGTTCTTC.

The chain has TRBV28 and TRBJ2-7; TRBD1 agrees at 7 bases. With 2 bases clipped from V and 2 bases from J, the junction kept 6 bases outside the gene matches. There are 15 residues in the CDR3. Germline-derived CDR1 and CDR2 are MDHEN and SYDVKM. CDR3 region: CASSLEGAGTYEQYF. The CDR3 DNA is TGTGCCAGCAGTTTAGAGGGGGCAGGGACCTACGAGCAGTACTTC.

Here the CDR3 reads CASSPRTGLNTEAFF. The CDR3 DNA sequence: TGTGCCAGCAGCCCCCGGACAGGGTTGAACACTGAAGCTTTCTTT. J is TRBJ1-1 and V is TRBV3-1 (or the pseudogene TRBV3-2), with TRBD1 identical over 8 bases. V shed 4 bases and J 0 bases; nucleotides not matched to a gene: 4. Per germline, CDR1 LGHDT and CDR2 YNNKEL (reference sequence). CDR3 length equals 15 residues.

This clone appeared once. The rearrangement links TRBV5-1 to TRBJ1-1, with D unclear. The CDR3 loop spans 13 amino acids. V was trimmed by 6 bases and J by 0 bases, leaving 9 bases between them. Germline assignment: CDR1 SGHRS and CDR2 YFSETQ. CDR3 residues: CASTGILNTEAFF. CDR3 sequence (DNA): TGCGCCAGCACAGGTATTTTGAACACTGAAGCTTTCTTT.

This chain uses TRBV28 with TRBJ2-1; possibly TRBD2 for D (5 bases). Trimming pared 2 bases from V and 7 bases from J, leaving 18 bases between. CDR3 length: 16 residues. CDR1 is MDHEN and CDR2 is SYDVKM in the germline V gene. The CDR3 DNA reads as TGTGCCAGCAGTTTACCGGGATGGCCAGGCTCTAATGAGCAGTTCTTC. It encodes CASSLPGWPGSNEQFF.

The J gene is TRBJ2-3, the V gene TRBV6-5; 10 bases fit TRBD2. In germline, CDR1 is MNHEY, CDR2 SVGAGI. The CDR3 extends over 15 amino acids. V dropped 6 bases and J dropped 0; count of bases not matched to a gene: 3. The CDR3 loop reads CASRAGGFSTDTQYF. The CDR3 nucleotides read TGTGCCAGCAGAGCGGGAGGGTTCAGCACAGATACGCAGTATTTT.

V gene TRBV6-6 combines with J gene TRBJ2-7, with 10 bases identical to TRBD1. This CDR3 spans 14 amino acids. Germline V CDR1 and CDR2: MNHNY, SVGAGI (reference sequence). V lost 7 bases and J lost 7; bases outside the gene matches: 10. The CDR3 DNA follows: TGTGCCAGCACCTTGGTGACAGGGGGCGAGGAGCAGTACTTC. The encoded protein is CASTLVTGGEEQYF.

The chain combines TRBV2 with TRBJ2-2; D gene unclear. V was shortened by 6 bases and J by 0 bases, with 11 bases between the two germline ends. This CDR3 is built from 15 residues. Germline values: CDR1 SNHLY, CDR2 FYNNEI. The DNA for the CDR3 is TGTGCCAGCAGCGAGTACGACACGAACACCGGGGAGCTGTTTTTT. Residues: CASSEYDTNTGELFF.

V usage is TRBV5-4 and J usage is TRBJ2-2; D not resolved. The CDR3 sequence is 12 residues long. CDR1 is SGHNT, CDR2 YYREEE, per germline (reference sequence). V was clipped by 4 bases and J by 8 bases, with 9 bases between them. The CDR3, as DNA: TGTGCCAGCAGCCCACCCGCGGGGGAGCTGTTTTTT. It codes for CASSPPAGELFF.

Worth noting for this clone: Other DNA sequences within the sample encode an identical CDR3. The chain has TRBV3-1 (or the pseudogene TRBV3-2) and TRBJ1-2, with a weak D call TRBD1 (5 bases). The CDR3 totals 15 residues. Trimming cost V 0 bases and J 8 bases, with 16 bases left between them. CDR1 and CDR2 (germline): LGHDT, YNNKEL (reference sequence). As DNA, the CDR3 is TGTGCCAGCAGCCAAGATCGGGGGGACGGGGGGGGCTACACCTTC. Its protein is CASSQDRGDGGGYTF.

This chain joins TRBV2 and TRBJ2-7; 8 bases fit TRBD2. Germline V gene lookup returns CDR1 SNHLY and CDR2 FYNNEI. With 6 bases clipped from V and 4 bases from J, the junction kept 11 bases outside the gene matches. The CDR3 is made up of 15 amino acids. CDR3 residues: CASSPGGGSGYEQYF. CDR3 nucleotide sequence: TGTGCCAGCAGCCCGGGGGGGGGTTCAGGATACGAGCAGTACTTC.

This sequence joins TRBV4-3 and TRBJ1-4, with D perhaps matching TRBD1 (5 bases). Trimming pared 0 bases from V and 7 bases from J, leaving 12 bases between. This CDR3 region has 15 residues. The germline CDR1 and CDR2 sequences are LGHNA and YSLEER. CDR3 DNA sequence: TGCGCCAGCAGCCAAGATGGGAGGGGCGGTGAAAAACTGTTTTTT. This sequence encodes CASSQDGRGGEKLFF.

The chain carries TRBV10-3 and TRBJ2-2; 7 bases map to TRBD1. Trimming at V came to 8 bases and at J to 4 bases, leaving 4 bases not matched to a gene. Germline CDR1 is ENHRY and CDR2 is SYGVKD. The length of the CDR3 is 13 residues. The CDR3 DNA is TGTGCCATCGAGGGGGCCGGCACCGGGGAGCTGTTTTTT. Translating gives CAIEGAGTGELFF.

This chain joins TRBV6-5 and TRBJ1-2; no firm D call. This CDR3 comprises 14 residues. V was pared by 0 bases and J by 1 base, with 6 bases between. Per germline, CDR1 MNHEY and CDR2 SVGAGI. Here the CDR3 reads CASSYSPGNYGYTF. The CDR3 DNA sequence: TGTGCCAGCAGTTACTCGCCGGGTAACTATGGCTACACCTTC.

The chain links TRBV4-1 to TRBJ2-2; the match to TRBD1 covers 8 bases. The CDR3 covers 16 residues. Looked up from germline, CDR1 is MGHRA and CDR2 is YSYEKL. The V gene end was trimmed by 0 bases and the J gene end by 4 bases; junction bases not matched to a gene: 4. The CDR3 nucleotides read TGCGCCAGCAGCCAAGAGACGGGACAGGTCACCGGGGAGCTGTTTTTT. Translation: CASSQETGQVTGELFF.